This TCR beta chain stems from a study of T cells in Graves' hyperthyroidism and ophthalmopathy. In germline, CDR1 is MNHEY, CDR2 SVGEGT. The CDR3 has 15 residues. V shed 10 bases and J 5 bases; nucleotides not matched to a gene: 15. TCR beta CDR3 region amplification was performed from RNA transcripts. A set of HTBI primers served as the primers for a first-round RT-PCR of the TCR CDR3. One entry per CDR3 protein, called by TCRdb with MiXCR from the multiplex PCR reads. The repertoire holds approximately 300,000 distinct CDR3 sequences, with 15% to 20% as singletons. This clonotype was seen ten or more times.

The sequencing input was blood. This sequence originates from a woman aged 55-75 years with Graves' ophthalmopathy. The rearrangement links TRBV6-2 or TRBV6-3 to TRBJ2-7; 9 bases agree with TRBD1. The CDR3 coding sequence is TGTGCCATCAGACCCGCGGACAGGGGATTCGACGAGCAGTACTTC. Protein: CAIRPADRGFDEQYF.